One and the same sample provided the 5 T cell receptor beta chains below, sequenced in a study of shared clonotypes between healthy human individuals. Generated by immunoSEQ multiplex PCR, the TCRdb table keeps only in-frame clones and is missing some. This sample carries millions of clones, about 92% of them seen once, and the ten largest clones take more than 1.5%. Selected positively for CCR7 and CD45RO-negative, naive CD8 cells excluded terminally differentiated effector memory CD45RA+ cells. Material: naive CD8+ T cells from PBMCs. These receptors came from a young man in good health. Some clones in this sample may be carry-over from other donors' samples.

V is TRBV19 and J is TRBJ1-5; TRBD1 aligns across 10 bases. This CDR3 region has 15 residues. Germline loops: CDR1 LNHDA, CDR2 SQIVND (reference sequence). With 6 bases clipped from V and 4 bases from J, the junction kept 6 bases outside the gene matches. Written as DNA, the CDR3 is TGTGCCAGTAGGGACAGGGGGACGGGAAATCAGCCCCAGCATTTT. The encoded protein is CASRDRGTGNQPQHF.

The table lists this clone with a count of one. This chain joins TRBV7-2 and TRBJ2-2, with TRBD2 matching 11 bases. This CDR3 contains 17 residues. The V gene's germline CDR1 is SGHTA and CDR2 FQGNSA. V shed 1 base and J 5 bases; nucleotides not matched to a gene: 6. CDR3 sequence: CASSLVLAGEGTGELFF. The CDR3 DNA sequence: TGTGCCAGCAGCTTAGTACTAGCGGGAGAGGGGACCGGGGAGCTGTTTTTT.

The V gene is TRBV27, the J gene TRBJ2-7; no reliable D call. The CDR3 consists of 15 residues. Trimming removed 1 base from V and 0 bases from J, with 10 bases in between. In germline, CDR1 is MNHEY, CDR2 SMNVEV (reference sequence). The CDR3: CASSLFGQSSYEQYF. As DNA, the CDR3 is TGTGCCAGCAGTTTATTTGGTCAAAGCTCCTACGAGCAGTACTTC.

J is TRBJ1-4 and V is TRBV19; D is perhaps TRBD1 (5 bases). This CDR3 is 17 amino acids long. Germline lookup yields CDR1 LNHDA and CDR2 SQIVND (reference sequence). The V end was cut by 3 bases, the J end by 4 bases, with 18 bases between. CDR3 sequence (DNA): TGTGCCAGTAGTATCCGATTGTTGGGACCGGATAATGAAAAACTGTTTTTT. This gives the protein CASSIRLLGPDNEKLFF.

V and J are TRBV21-1 and TRBJ2-1; the table calls TRBD2, which could not be checked here. TRBV21-1 corresponds to a pseudogene. The CDR3 runs 17 residues. The CDR3 loop reads CASKLAGVTFSYNEQFF. CDR3 DNA: TGTGCCAGTAAACTAGCGGGAGTCACCTTCTCCTACAATGAGCAGTTCTTC.